A selection of T cell receptor beta chains follows, all from one sample in a study of T-cell reconstitution after alpha-beta-depleted transplantation in children. TCRdb used MiXCR to reprocess the PCR reads, holding one entry per CDR3 protein. The sample contains hundreds of thousands of distinct CDR3 sequences, under 20% of which appear only once. The sample consisted of PBMCs, mostly from graft donor cells, taken 360 days after TCRalphabeta/CD19-depleted stem cell transplant. Every receptor here comes from a boy in the first two years of life who had a stem cell transplant for Wiskott-Aldrich syndrome, so the T cells may come from the graft donor. Each CDR3 is given with its conserved first and last residue. D genes are given only for firm matches. The size field is filled for only some rows; it gives once, few, many or a size class.

TRBD1 TRBJ1-6 TRBV25-1 few TGTGCCAGCAGTGGAGGGGGACAGCTTTCACCCCTCCACTTT CASSGGGQLSPLHF
TRBD2 TRBJ2-3 TRBV25-1 NA TGTGCCAGCAGTAAACTAGCGGGAGGGCTTTCAGATACGCAGTATTTT CASSKLAGGLSDTQYF
TRBD1 TRBJ1-1 TRBV29-1 few TGCAGCGCCCCGAGGGGACAGGTTGGAAGCACTGAAGCTTTCTTT CSAPRGQVGSTEAFF
NA TRBJ2-1 TRBV4-1 few TGCGCCAGCAGCCAAGGACCAGTGGGTGAGCAGTTCTTC CASSQGPVGEQFF
NA TRBJ2-1 TRBV5-1 NA TGCGCCAGCAGGTCGCCCGAACCGATTTCCTACAATGAGCAGTTCTTC CASRSPEPISYNEQFF
NA TRBJ2-7 TRBV5-6 NA TGTGCCAGCAGCTTGGTTGGTCAGAGCTTCTACGAGCAGTACTTC CASSLVGQSFYEQYF
TRBD2 TRBJ2-4 TRBV11-2 once TGTGCCAGCAGCCCGCGAATCCTAGCGGGAGGAGGGGTGGCCAAAAACATTCAGTACTTC CASSPRILAGGGVAKNIQYF
TRBD1 TRBJ2-3 TRBV3-1 NA TGTGCCAGCGGAGTGCGACAGGGCCCTACAGATACGCAGTATTTT CASGVRQGPTDTQYF
TRBD1 TRBJ2-1 TRBV10-3 many TGTGCCACCTTGACAGAACAGGGGTGGTATTACAATGAGCAGTTCTTC CATLTEQGWYYNEQFF
NA TRBJ2-7 TRBV5-5 few TGTGCCAGCAGCTTGGCTGCAGGGGTCTACGAGCAGTACTTC CASSLAAGVYEQYF
NA TRBJ2-2 TRBV7-9 NA TGTGCCAGCAGCTGGATGGGACCCGGGGAGCTGTTTTTT CASSWMGPGELFF
TRBD2 TRBJ2-5 TRBV10-3 NA TGTGCCGCTTCCGGGACTAGCGGGGACTGGGGAAAAGAGACCCAGTACTTC CAASGTSGDWGKETQYF
NA TRBJ1-6 TRBV28 few TGTGCCAGCAGTTTGTTCGCCCCTTCACCCCTCCACTTT CASSLFAPSPLHF
TRBD2 TRBJ2-7 TRBV24-1 NA TGTGCCACCAGTCCCGGGACTAGCGGCTCCTACGAGCAGTACTTC CATSPGTSGSYEQYF
NA TRBJ2-3 TRBV15 NA TGTGCCACCAGCAGAGGCCTCGGGACTAGCACAGATACGCAGTATTTT CATSRGLGTSTDTQYF
NA TRBJ1-1 TRBV7-2 NA TGTGCCAGCAGCTTAGCGGGATTCCGCATGAACACTGAAGCTTTCTTT CASSLAGFRMNTEAFF
NA TRBJ2-4 TRBV7-9 few TGTGCCAGCAGCCCCGACAGGCCAGGGAGTCTAGCCAAAAACATTCAGTACTTC CASSPDRPGSLAKNIQYF
NA TRBJ2-5 TRBV29-1 NA TGCAGCGTCGGCAGGGGTCCCTCCCAAGAGACCCAGTACTTC CSVGRGPSQETQYF
NA TRBJ2-7 TRBV5-1 NA TGCGCCAGCAGCTCGGACGTGGCCTACGAGCAGTACTTC CASSSDVAYEQYF
NA TRBJ2-1 TRBV4-2 few TGTGCCAGCAGCCAACCTTTAGGCCCCAATGAGCAGTTCTTC CASSQPLGPNEQFF
NA TRBJ2-5 TRBV12-3/TRBV12-4 NA TGTGCCAGCAGTTCCCCCCCAGCGGGTGAAGAGACCCAGTACTTC CASSSPPAGEETQYF
NA TRBJ2-1 TRBV12-3/TRBV12-4 few TGTGCCAGCAGTTTACTCCGGGGACAACCCTACAATGAGCAGTTCTTC CASSLLRGQPYNEQFF
TRBD1 TRBJ2-7 TRBV9 NA TGTGCCAGCAGCGCCCGGGACAGCCAACTCTACGAGCAGTACTTC CASSARDSQLYEQYF
TRBD1 TRBJ2-6 TRBV7-2 many TGTGCCAGCAGCCGACAGGGCTCTGGGGCCAACGTCCTGACTTTC CASSRQGSGANVLTF
TRBD1 TRBJ2-5 TRBV28 NA TGTGCCAGCAGTTTAAGAGACAGGGGGCTGGGGCAAGAGACCCAGTACTTC CASSLRDRGLGQETQYF
TRBD2 TRBJ2-2 TRBV24-1 few TGTGCCGCTAGCGGGAGGAACACCGGGGAGCTGTTTTTT CAASGRNTGELFF
NA TRBJ1-5 TRBV6-2/TRBV6-3 few TGTGCCAGCAGCCAAGGTCAGCCCCAGCATTTT CASSQGQPQHF
NA TRBJ2-7 TRBV27 NA TGTGCCAGCAGTTGGAAGGACGGGTCCCGGTACGAGCAGTACTTC CASSWKDGSRYEQYF
TRBD1 TRBJ2-3 TRBV5-6 NA TGTGCCAGCAGCTTGGCCGTAGACAGGGGAACGCAGTATTTT CASSLAVDRGTQYF
NA TRBJ1-2 TRBV7-9 NA TGTGCCAGCAGCTTAGTGTGGGGAAAATCGGACTATGGCTACACCTTC CASSLVWGKSDYGYTF
TRBD2 TRBJ2-1 TRBV5-1 few TGCGCCAGCAGCTTGGGCGGGGGAACCCCCTCCAATGAGCAGTTCTTC CASSLGGGTPSNEQFF
NA TRBJ1-1 TRBV13 NA TGTGCCAGCAGCTTGCTGGGCGTCCTTGGGGCTTTCTTT CASSLLGVLGAFF
NA TRBJ1-2 TRBV6-5 NA TGTGCCAGCAGTTACGGGACCAGGGGCGGCTATGGCTACACCTTC CASSYGTRGGYGYTF
TRBD1 TRBJ2-3 TRBV25-1 NA TGTGCCAGCTCCCCTCTGGGACAGGGGTTTGGCACAGATACGCAGTATTTT CASSPLGQGFGTDTQYF
TRBD2 TRBJ2-3 TRBV5-5 NA TGTGCCAGCAGCTTGTCGTCAGGGAGGGCAGATACGCAGTATTTT CASSLSSGRADTQYF
TRBD2 TRBJ2-2 TRBV5-1 few TGCGCCAGCAGCTTGACCGGCGGGAGCGTCAGGGAGCTGTTTTTT CASSLTGGSVRELFF
TRBD2 TRBJ2-7 TRBV11-2 few TGTGCCAGCAGCCTCCTCCCCGCTACTAGCGGCAGCTCCTACGAGCAGTACTTC CASSLLPATSGSSYEQYF
TRBD1 TRBJ2-5 TRBV3-1 NA TGTGCCAGCAGCCACTCGGGACAGATCCAAGAGACCCAGTACTTC CASSHSGQIQETQYF
NA TRBJ2-5 TRBV2 few TGTGCCAGCAGTTTAATGAGGGCACAAGAGACCCAGTACTTC CASSLMRAQETQYF
NA TRBJ2-7 TRBV12-3/TRBV12-4 NA TGTGCCAGCAGTCCCTCGACAGGGGAGGGAACCTACGAGCAGTACTTC CASSPSTGEGTYEQYF
NA TRBJ2-7 TRBV6-6 NA TGTGCCAGCAGGGACGTTACCGAGCAGTACTTC CASRDVTEQYF
NA TRBJ1-6 TRBV5-1 few TGCGCCAGCAGCTTGGCCTCCCGGTCACCCCTCCACTTT CASSLASRSPLHF
NA TRBJ2-7 TRBV7-2 NA TGTGCCAGCAGCTTAGTACTGGCGGTTGTCTACGAGCAGTACTTC CASSLVLAVVYEQYF
NA TRBJ2-1 TRBV9 NA TGTGCCAGCAGCCCCAGACCTGGGGGTATCTACAATGAGCAGTTCTTC CASSPRPGGIYNEQFF
NA TRBJ2-2 TRBV30 few TGTGCCTGGAGTGTACAAAGTGGGGAGCTGTTTTTT CAWSVQSGELFF
NA TRBJ1-1 TRBV20-1 NA TGCAGTGCTAAAGCAGGACTTTTGAACACTGAAGCTTTCTTT CSAKAGLLNTEAFF
TRBD2 TRBJ2-7 TRBV7-9 NA TGTGCCAGCAGTTTCGGGACTAGCGGACCTTACGAGCAGTACTTC CASSFGTSGPYEQYF
TRBD2 TRBJ2-3 TRBV12-3/TRBV12-4 NA TGTGCCAGCAGCCCGGGACTAGCGGGAGTTACTAGCACAGATACGCAGTATTTT CASSPGLAGVTSTDTQYF
NA TRBJ1-2 TRBV12-3/TRBV12-4 NA TGTGCCAGCAGTCGACAGTTTTTAAACTATGGCTACACCTTC CASSRQFLNYGYTF
NA TRBJ2-7 TRBV7-9 NA TGTGCCAGCAGCTTAGTCGACTCCTCCGGGGCGCAGTACTTC CASSLVDSSGAQYF
NA TRBJ2-1 TRBV6-5 NA TGTACCAGCAGTTACAAGGTCCCTACACGGGATGAGCAGTTCTTC CTSSYKVPTRDEQFF
NA TRBJ1-2 TRBV6-5 NA TGTGCCAGCAGTTATTCGACACAGGGAAAGAATGGCTACACCTTC CASSYSTQGKNGYTF